These T cell receptor beta chains were read from a single sample in a study of T-cell memory formation after mild COVID-19. Each CDR3 protein gets one entry after TCRdb re-called the 5' RACE reads with MiXCR. The sample has a few hundred thousand distinct CDR3 sequences; about 20% are singletons. Sequencing was performed on PBMCs or a T cell subset sorted from them (not recorded which). These receptors all stem from an adult woman who had mild COVID-19 (a few samples of this study predate the infection). Cell type and time point are not known. Both conserved end residues are part of each CDR3. A D gene is named only where the DNA matches it firmly. Size is omitted from some rows. Given values are once, few, many or a class for expanded clones.

size: few
V: TRBV7-9
D: -
J: TRBJ1-3
DNA: TGTGCCAGCAGCTTACGTTTGGAGGGAAACACCATATATTTT
CDR3: CASSLRLEGNTIYF

size: few
V: TRBV7-9
D: TRBD1
J: TRBJ1-2
DNA: TGTGCCAGCAGCCAATGGATGGGACAGGGCGGCGGCTACACCTTC
CDR3: CASSQWMGQGGGYTF

size: few
V: TRBV2
D: TRBD2
J: TRBJ2-1
DNA: TGTGCCAGCAGTGGCGGGGGGGGTTACAATGAGCAGTTCTTC
CDR3: CASSGGGGYNEQFF

size: many
V: TRBV29-1
D: -
J: TRBJ1-4
DNA: TGCAGCGTAGGGCCAGGGCGGGAAAAACTGTTTTTT
CDR3: CSVGPGREKLFF

size: few
V: TRBV12-3/TRBV12-4
D: -
J: TRBJ1-1
DNA: TGTGCCAGCAGTTTTAGACAGGTCACTGAAGCTTTCTTT
CDR3: CASSFRQVTEAFF

size: many
V: TRBV20-1
D: -
J: TRBJ2-1
DNA: TGCAGTGCTCTAAGACAATCCGGGTGGAATGAGCAGTTCTTC
CDR3: CSALRQSGWNEQFF

size: many
V: TRBV7-9
D: -
J: TRBJ2-3
DNA: TGTGCCAGCAGCTTCTTAACAGATACGCAGTATTTT
CDR3: CASSFLTDTQYF

size: -
V: TRBV29-1
D: TRBD1
J: TRBJ2-2
DNA: TGCAGCGCTACCGGGACAGGGGTTTTCACGAACACCGGGGAGCTGTTTTTT
CDR3: CSATGTGVFTNTGELFF

size: many
V: TRBV19
D: -
J: TRBJ1-5
DNA: TGTGCCAGTAGTATATGGGTAGGGGATCAGCCCCAGCATTTT
CDR3: CASSIWVGDQPQHF

size: few
V: TRBV4-2
D: -
J: TRBJ1-1
DNA: TGTGCCAGCAGCCAAGCGGGACAGAACACTGAAGCTTTCTTT
CDR3: CASSQAGQNTEAFF

size: -
V: TRBV7-2
D: -
J: TRBJ1-1
DNA: TGTGCCAGCAGCTCCCGGCCCCGTGACACTGAAGCTTTCTTT
CDR3: CASSSRPRDTEAFF

size: many
V: TRBV29-1
D: -
J: TRBJ2-3
DNA: TGCAGCGGAAAAGGAAGCAGAGGGGGGCATAACGCAGATACGCAGTATTTT
CDR3: CSGKGSRGGHNADTQYF

size: -
V: TRBV15
D: TRBD1
J: TRBJ1-5
DNA: TGTGCCACCAGCAGAGCGACAGGGGCCCAGCATTTT
CDR3: CATSRATGAQHF